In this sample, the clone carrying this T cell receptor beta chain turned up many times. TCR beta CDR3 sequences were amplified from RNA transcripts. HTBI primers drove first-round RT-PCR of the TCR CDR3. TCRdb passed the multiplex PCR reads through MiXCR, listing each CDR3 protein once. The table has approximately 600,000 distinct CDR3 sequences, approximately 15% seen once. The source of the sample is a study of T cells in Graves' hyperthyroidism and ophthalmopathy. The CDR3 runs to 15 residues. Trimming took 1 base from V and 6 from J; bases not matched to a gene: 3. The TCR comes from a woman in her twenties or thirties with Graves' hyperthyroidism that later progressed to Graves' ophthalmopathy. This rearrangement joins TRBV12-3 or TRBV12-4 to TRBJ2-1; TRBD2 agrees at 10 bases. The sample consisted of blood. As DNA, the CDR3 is TGTGCCAGCAGTTTAGGAGCGGGAGGGACCAATGAGCAGTTCTTC. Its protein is CASSLGAGGTNEQFF.